This T cell receptor (beta chain) was found in a study of beta chain features in type 1 diabetes. Looking at the study overall: Regarding age, gender and cell yields, patients proved similar to healthy donors. Summed over all samples, the examined sorted cells came to 85 million to 130 million.

V dropped 2 bases and J dropped 0 bases, with 13 bases sitting between them. CDR3 length: 16 amino acids. Per the germline V gene, CDR1 is SGHRS and CDR2 is YFSETQ. Cells sorted by CD45RO/CCR7/CD25/CD127/CD95/CD27 comprised CD4+ naive, central memory, regulatory and stem cell-like memory cells. The isolated RNA, all of it, was reverse transcribed, so expressed TCRB transcripts were what got sequenced. Only in-frame clones appear in the TCRdb table, and some are missing; sequencing was by immunoSEQ multiplex PCR. The sample carries roughly 610,000 clones, around 15% recorded once. This clone was recorded a few times.

The sequencing sample was made of naive CD4+ T cells from blood. This clonotype was obtained from a young man in good health. J is TRBJ2-3 and V is TRBV5-1; D is ambiguous. The CDR3 region is CASSFGSSRSTDTQYF. As DNA, the CDR3 is TGCGCCAGCAGCTTCGGAAGTAGCCGAAGCACAGATACGCAGTATTTT.